The 30 T cell receptor beta chains below come from one sample, sequenced in a study of T-cell memory formation after mild COVID-19. TCRdb re-called the 5' RACE reads with MiXCR, one entry per CDR3 protein. The sample comprises about 470,000 distinct CDR3 sequences, around a quarter of which are singletons, and 9.5% to 15% rests with the top ten. The sequenced material came from PBMCs or a T cell subset sorted from them (not recorded which). These receptors were collected from an adult woman who had mild COVID-19 (a few samples of this study predate the infection). Cell type and time point are not known.

The V call is TRBV12-3 or TRBV12-4, the J call TRBJ1-5; no firm D call. Between the trimmed V and J ends, which lost 1 base and 4 bases, there was a span of 14 bases. This CDR3 region has 16 residues. Written as DNA, the CDR3 is TGTGCCAGCAGTTTAGGCGGAGCGGGTCGTAATCAGCCCCAGCATTTT. Amino acids: CASSLGGAGRNQPQHF.

This sequence joins TRBV5-1 and TRBJ1-6; D ambiguous. Germline values: CDR1 SGHRS, CDR2 YFSETQ. V lost 0 bases and J lost 0, with 4 bases in between. The CDR3 sequence is 15 residues long. The CDR3 nucleotides are TGCGCCAGCAGCTTGGACAGCTCCTATAATTCACCCCTCCACTTT. Amino acids: CASSLDSSYNSPLHF.

This sequence joins TRBV20-1 and TRBJ2-7, with D possibly being TRBD1 or TRBD2 (5 bases each). The CDR3 covers 16 residues. V lost 2 bases to trimming and J lost 6 bases, with 23 bases between them. The V gene's germline CDR1 is DFQATT and CDR2 SNEGSKA (reference sequence). CDR3 loop: CSARRDGAKGLGEQYF. CDR3 DNA: TGCAGTGCTAGACGGGACGGGGCCAAGGGATTGGGCGAGCAGTACTTC.

This clonotype was recorded a few times. The V gene is TRBV5-1, the J gene TRBJ2-5, with D tentatively TRBD2 (6 bases). The length of the CDR3 is 15 residues. Per germline, CDR1 SGHRS and CDR2 YFSETQ. Trimming took 4 bases from V and 3 from J, leaving 16 bases between them. The CDR3 region has the DNA TGCGCCAGCAGCCTGATGGGGGGAGGTGAAGAGACCCAGTACTTC. It yields the protein CASSLMGGGEETQYF.

This clonotype was observed a handful of times. The rearrangement uses TRBV7-9 and TRBJ2-5; D not resolved. CDR1 and CDR2 from the germline V gene are SEHNR and FQNEAQ (reference sequence). The CDR3 has 12 residues. V was pared by 2 bases and J by 13 bases, with 14 bases between. This CDR3 reads CASSLINDWMYF. Here the CDR3 DNA reads TGTGCCAGCAGCTTAATTAACGACTGGATGTACTTC.

The genes are TRBV5-4 and TRBJ1-2; D not resolved. Germline V lookup: CDR1 SGHNT, CDR2 YYREEE (reference sequence). The CDR3 totals 12 residues. V was clipped by 0 bases and J by 8 bases, with 8 bases between them. This chain's CDR3 is CASSLARTGYTF. DNA of the CDR3: TGTGCCAGCAGCTTGGCCAGGACCGGCTACACCTTC.

The gene calls are TRBV24-1 and TRBJ2-1; TRBD2 matches 7 bases. Germline V gives CDR1 KGHDR, CDR2 SFDVKD. J lost 2 bases, V lost 3 bases, and 3 bases had no gene match. The CDR3 spans 15 residues. The DNA for the CDR3 is TGTGCCACCAGTGATGGGCGGGAGACCTACAATGAGCAGTTCTTC. As protein: CATSDGRETYNEQFF.

The chain is built from TRBV7-6 and TRBJ2-1; D is possibly TRBD1 (6 bases). V lost 5 bases and J lost 10, with 15 bases in between. Per germline, CDR1 SGHVS and CDR2 FNYEAQ. This CDR3 has 13 amino acids. This CDR3 reads CASSANRVEEQFF. CDR3 in DNA: TGTGCCAGCAGCGCTAACAGGGTTGAAGAGCAGTTCTTC.

This clonotype was recorded a few times. The chain links TRBV21-1 to TRBJ2-2; the table's D call TRBD2 went unverified against the DNA. TRBV21-1 corresponds to a pseudogene. The CDR3 covers 18 residues. CDR3 bases: TGTGCCAGCAGCAAGATAGCGGGAGGGATGATTGACACCGGGGAGCTGTTTTTT. Translated: CASSKIAGGMIDTGELFF.

This clonotype was seen only a few times. The chain carries TRBV18 and TRBJ2-3; the D gene is possibly TRBD2 (5 bases). The CDR3 has 14 amino acids. Germline CDR1 KGHSH, CDR2 LQKENI. Trimming took off 3 bases at V and 1 base at J, with 8 bases between the two ends. The CDR3 reads CASSPPEGTDTQYF. The CDR3 nucleotides are TGTGCCAGCTCACCCCCGGAGGGCACAGATACGCAGTATTTT.

This clonotype occurred a few times. CDR3 sequence reads: CASSPTVSGGNEQFF. The CDR3 coding sequence is TGCGCCAGCAGCCCGACGGTTAGCGGGGGGAATGAGCAGTTCTTC. The chain employs TRBV5-1 and TRBJ2-1, with 10 bases aligning to TRBD2. V shed 4 bases and J 7 bases; nucleotides not matched to a gene: 8. CDR1 and CDR2 from the germline V gene are SGHRS and YFSETQ. The CDR3 spans 15 residues.

This clonotype was seen more than once but under ten times. The chain recombines TRBV20-1 with TRBJ2-5; possibly TRBD2 for D (6 bases). In germline, CDR1 is DFQATT, CDR2 SNEGSKA (reference sequence). V lost 6 bases and J lost 1, with 12 bases in between. The length of the CDR3 is 13 residues. The CDR3 nucleotides read TGCAGTGCCTCTCTAGCGCGCCAAGAGACCCAGTACTTC. This encodes CSASLARQETQYF.

This clonotype has just a few counts. The rearrangement joins TRBV5-1 to TRBJ2-2; D is possibly TRBD1 (6 bases). V lost 7 bases, J lost 1 base, and 17 bases lay in between. CDR3 length: 16 residues. Germline values: CDR1 SGHRS, CDR2 YFSETQ. CDR3 bases: TGCGCCAGCTCTCCCCCGGGACACGAGAACACCGGGGAGCTGTTTTTT. Translating gives CASSPPGHENTGELFF.

The chain carries TRBV4-3 and TRBJ2-7; D unresolved. The CDR3 has 14 residues. Between the trimmed V and J ends, which lost 0 bases and 3 bases, there was a span of 9 bases. Germline CDR1 is LGHNA and CDR2 is YSLEER. The DNA of the CDR3 is TGCGCCAGCAGCCAAGATTTATACGTCTACGAGCAGTACTTC. This gives the protein CASSQDLYVYEQYF.

This clonotype was seen more than once but under ten times. The V gene is TRBV7-2, the J gene TRBJ2-3; a weak D match, TRBD2 (5 bases). The germline CDR1 and CDR2 sequences are SGHTA and FQGNSA. This CDR3 contains 14 residues. The V end lost 3 bases, the J end lost 1 base, and 8 bases lay between the germline ends. The CDR3: CASSFGDGTDTQYF. For the CDR3, the DNA is TGTGCCAGCAGCTTCGGGGATGGCACAGATACGCAGTATTTT.

V and J are TRBV19 and TRBJ2-7, with D maybe TRBD1 (5 bases). The ends were cut back, 1 base at V and 5 bases at J, with 9 bases in the middle. There are 13 residues in the CDR3. The germline gives CDR1 LNHDA, CDR2 SQIVND (reference sequence). The CDR3 loop reads CASSIGGYNEQYF. The CDR3, as DNA: TGTGCCAGTAGTATAGGGGGCTATAACGAGCAGTACTTC. The full variable domain, with the rest looked up from reference TRBV19 and TRBJ2-7, is DGGITQSPKYLFRKEGQNVTLSCEQNLNHDAMYWYRQDPGQGLRLIYYSQIVNDFQKGDIAEGYSVSREKKESFPLTVTSAQKNPTAFYLCASSIGGYNEQYFGPGTRLTVT.

This clonotype was observed a few times. This chain links TRBV5-1 with TRBJ1-5; unclear D gene. CDR3 length equals 12 residues. Trimming cost V 5 bases and J 9 bases, with 12 bases left between them. In germline, CDR1 is SGHRS, CDR2 YFSETQ. The CDR3 is CASRGSFGPQHF. Written as DNA, the CDR3 is TGCGCCAGCAGGGGTTCGTTTGGGCCCCAGCATTTT.

This clonotype has just a few counts. The chain couples TRBV5-1 to TRBJ2-1; tentatively, D is TRBD2 (6 bases). The CDR3 covers 15 residues. Trimming took off 9 bases at V and 3 bases at J, with 19 bases between the two ends. Per germline, CDR1 SGHRS and CDR2 YFSETQ. This CDR3 is CATRRDGSLYNEQFF. In DNA form, the CDR3 reads TGCGCCACCAGAAGGGACGGGAGCCTCTACAATGAGCAGTTCTTC.

This clonotype was detected only a few times. The V and J genes are TRBV6-1 and TRBJ2-1; tentatively, D is TRBD2 (6 bases). The CDR3 covers 15 residues. Germline V lookup: CDR1 MNHNS, CDR2 SASEGT. The V gene lost 6 bases and the J gene lost 2 bases, with 14 bases spanning the gap. The CDR3 DNA sequence: TGTGCCAGCAGCCCGAGTGGACTACCCTACAATGAGCAGTTCTTC. This translates into CASSPSGLPYNEQFF.

This clonotype came up many times. This chain joins TRBV12-3 or TRBV12-4 and TRBJ2-5; the match to TRBD1 covers 7 bases. Trimming took 5 bases from V and 5 from J; bases not matched to a gene: 8. The CDR3 contains 14 residues. Here the CDR3 DNA reads TGTGCCAGCAGTCTCTCGGACAGGAGGGAGACCCAGTACTTC. It translates to CASSLSDRRETQYF.

This clonotype was found a few times. The chain couples TRBV10-2 to TRBJ1-1, with 7 positions matching TRBD1. Per the germline V gene, CDR1 is WSHSY and CDR2 is SAAADI. The junction had 8 bases not matched to a gene; V was cut back by 6 bases and J by 1 base. This CDR3 has 15 residues. The CDR3 region has the DNA TGCGCCAGCAGCCCACAGGGGCCCTCGAACACTGAAGCTTTCTTT. This encodes CASSPQGPSNTEAFF.

This clonotype was found a few times. The rearrangement uses TRBV20-1 and TRBJ2-7; TRBD1 is a possible D gene (5 bases). V dropped 0 bases and J dropped 3 bases, with 9 bases sitting between them. CDR1 and CDR2 from the germline V gene are DFQATT and SNEGSKA (reference sequence). The CDR3 consists of 13 residues. The chain's CDR3 is CSARDPDSYEQYF. The CDR3 DNA reads as TGCAGTGCTAGAGATCCCGACAGCTACGAGCAGTACTTC.

This clonotype was observed a few times. The J gene is TRBJ2-3, the V gene TRBV2; TRBD1 is a possible D gene (7 bases). The CDR3 consists of 14 residues. Between the trimmed V and J ends, which lost 6 bases and 2 bases, there was a span of 12 bases. Germline CDR1 SNHLY, CDR2 FYNNEI. CDR3: CASREGQTTDTQYF. CDR3 DNA sequence: TGTGCCAGCAGGGAGGGACAGACCACAGATACGCAGTATTTT.

The chain carries TRBV7-2 and TRBJ2-1; 11 bases map to TRBD2. This CDR3 has 15 residues. CDR1 is SGHTA, CDR2 FQGNSA, per germline. Trimming removed 6 bases from V and 5 bases from J; junction bases left unmatched: 6. The CDR3 here is CASRPLAGVHNEQFF. For the CDR3, the DNA is TGTGCCAGCAGGCCACTAGCGGGAGTGCACAATGAGCAGTTCTTC.

This rearrangement joins TRBV7-2 to TRBJ2-5; possibly TRBD1 or TRBD2 for D (6 bases each). V was clipped by 4 bases and J by 5 bases, with 17 bases between them. Looked up from germline, CDR1 is SGHTA and CDR2 is FQGNSA. This CDR3 spans 15 amino acids. The CDR3 DNA follows: TGTGCCAGCAGCTACCGGTGGGGGGCCCGGGAGACCCAGTACTTC. Its translation: CASSYRWGARETQYF.

CDR3 in amino acids: CASTAQGETQYF. The CDR3, as DNA: TGTGCCAGCACCGCACAGGGGGAGACCCAGTACTTC. The V and J genes are TRBV3-1 and TRBJ2-5; 7 positions agree with TRBD1. The CDR3 has 12 amino acids. Germline V gives CDR1 LGHDT, CDR2 YNNKEL (reference sequence). Losses at the gene ends were 7 bases for V and 5 bases for J; bases not matched to a gene: 4.

The gene calls are TRBV20-1 and TRBJ2-6; perhaps TRBD1 as D (6 bases). The CDR3 consists of 20 residues. The V end lost 0 bases, the J end lost 0 bases, and 21 bases lay between the germline ends. Germline V lookup: CDR1 DFQATT, CDR2 SNEGSKA (reference sequence). The CDR3 nucleotides read TGCAGTGCTAGAGATCCAAATCAGGGACAAAAGACCTCTGGGGCCAACGTCCTGACTTTC. Translation gives CSARDPNQGQKTSGANVLTF.

CDR3 amino acids: CASSLPGGAGYGANVLTF. In DNA, the CDR3 is TGTGCCAGCAGCTTGCCAGGGGGCGCTGGGTATGGGGCCAACGTCCTGACTTTC. The chain has TRBV5-5 and TRBJ2-6, with 8 nucleotides matching TRBD1. The CDR3 is 18 amino acids. The trim removed 1 base at V and 3 bases at J, leaving 9 bases unmatched. Germline CDR1 SGHKS, CDR2 YYEKEE (reference sequence).

V usage is TRBV24-1 and J usage is TRBJ1-4; no definite D call. Trimming removed 9 bases at V and 2 bases at J, with 24 bases between. Germline V gene data show CDR1 as KGHDR and CDR2 as SFDVKD. This CDR3 is built from 18 residues. CDR3 in DNA: TGTGCCACCCATCAGCTCCGCAGCCTACGACGTACTAATGAAAAACTGTTTTTT. It codes for CATHQLRSLRRTNEKLFF.

This clonotype was counted between two and nine times. This chain connects TRBV7-6 to TRBJ2-3, with D perhaps TRBD1 (6 bases). The germline V and J ends were trimmed by 1 base and 0 bases, with 14 bases remaining between them. Germline CDR1 is SGHVS and CDR2 is FNYEAQ. The CDR3 runs 17 residues. This CDR3 reads CASSLVQQGFSTDTQYF. In nucleotides, the CDR3 is TGTGCCAGCAGCTTAGTCCAACAGGGCTTTAGCACAGATACGCAGTATTTT.